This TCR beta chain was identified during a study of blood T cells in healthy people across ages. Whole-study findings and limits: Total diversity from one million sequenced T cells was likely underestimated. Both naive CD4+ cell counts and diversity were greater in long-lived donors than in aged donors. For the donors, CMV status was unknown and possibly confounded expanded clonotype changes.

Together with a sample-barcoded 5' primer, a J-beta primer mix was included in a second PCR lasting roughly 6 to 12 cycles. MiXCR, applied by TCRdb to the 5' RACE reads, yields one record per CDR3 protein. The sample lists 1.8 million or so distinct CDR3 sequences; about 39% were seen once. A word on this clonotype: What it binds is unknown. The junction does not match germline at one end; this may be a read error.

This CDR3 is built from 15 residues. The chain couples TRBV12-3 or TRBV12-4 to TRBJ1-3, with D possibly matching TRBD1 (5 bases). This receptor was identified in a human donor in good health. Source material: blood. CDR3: CASSGAGDLGNTVYF. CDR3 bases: TGTGCCAGCAGTGGGGCAGGCGACCTTGGAAACACCGTATATTTT.